One and the same sample provided the 26 T cell receptor beta chains below, sequenced in a study of metastatic and nonmetastatic thyroid tumors. TCRdb re-called the PCR reads with MiXCR. The sample contains about 62,000 clones, about 4% of which appear only once. All patients were untreated before thyroid surgery. Material: blood. The receptors stem from a female donor with papillary thyroid cancer or a benign thyroid nodule (not recorded which). Some clones in this sample may be carry-over from other donors' samples.

This clone was seen repeatedly, ten times or more. V is TRBV6-6 and J is TRBJ2-7, with D maybe TRBD1 (6 bases). CDR3 length: 15 amino acids. V was shortened by 0 bases and J by 4 bases, with 13 bases between the two germline ends. Germline-derived CDR1 and CDR2 are MNHNY and SVGAGI (reference sequence). The CDR3 nucleotides read TGTGCCAGCAGTTACTCGATTGTACAGGGTTACGAGCAGTACTTC. The encoded protein is CASSYSIVQGYEQYF.

For this clone: At one end, the junction sequence differs from germline, possibly due to a read error. J is TRBJ2-3 and V is TRBV27, with TRBD1 matching over 7 bases. The CDR3 length is 13 residues. Germline CDR1 MNHEY, CDR2 SMNVEV (reference sequence). The CDR3 DNA follows: TGTGCCAGCACTTTAAGTGGGACAGATAAGCAATATTTT. As protein: CASTLSGTDKQYF.

As concerns this clone: The germline gene is not matched at one end of the junction; a read error may be the cause. The chain combines TRBV6-1 with TRBJ2-7; TRBD2 aligns across 12 bases. There are 15 residues in the CDR3. CDR1 is MNHNS, CDR2 SASEGT, per germline. CDR3 loop: CASSRTSGKPYEQYF. The CDR3 nucleotides read TGTGCCAGCAGCCGGACTAGCGGGAAACCCTACGAGCAGTACTTT.

As to this clone: Other DNA sequences in this sample translate to the same CDR3. This rearrangement joins TRBV2 to TRBJ2-5, with D possibly matching TRBD2 (7 bases). The V gene lost 9 bases and the J gene lost 5 bases, with 16 bases spanning the gap. Per the germline V gene, CDR1 is SNHLY and CDR2 is FYNNEI. The CDR3 spans 13 residues. The CDR3 loop is CASQKEGGETQYF. As DNA, the CDR3 is TGTGCCAGTCAAAAGGAGGGGGGGGAGACCCAGTACTTC.

The V call is TRBV15, the J call TRBJ2-3; 9 nucleotides match TRBD2. Germline lookup yields CDR1 LNHNV and CDR2 YYDKDF (reference sequence). V was pared by 8 bases and J by 1 base, with 7 bases of the junction left unmatched. The CDR3 consists of 15 residues. Written as DNA, the CDR3 is TGTGCCACCCGAAGGGGCGGGGGGGGCACAGATACGCAGTATTTT. Translation: CATRRGGGGTDTQYF. The variable domain in full, with the rest retrieved from reference TRBV15 and TRBJ2-3, is DAMVIQNPRYQVTQFGKPVTLSCSQTLNHNVMYWYQQKSSQAPKLLFHYYDKDFNNEADTPDNFQSRRPNTSFCFLDIRSPGLGDTAMYLCATRRGGGGTDTQYFGPGTRLTVL.

This chain joins TRBV9 and TRBJ2-7; D not resolved. CDR3 length equals 11 residues. Trimming pared 0 bases from V and 6 bases from J, leaving 4 bases between. Germline loops: CDR1 SGDLS, CDR2 YYNGEE. As DNA, the CDR3 is TGTGCCAGCAGCGTAGGGCGCGAGCAGTACTTC. Translated, it gives CASSVGREQYF. Variable domain in full (rest from reference TRBV9 and TRBJ2-7): DSGVTQTPKHLITATGQRVTLRCSPRSGDLSVYWYQQSLDQGLQFLIQYYNGEERAKGNILERFSAQQFPDLHSELNLSSLELGDSALYFCASSVGREQYFGPGTRLTVT.

This clone has a count of ten or more. This rearrangement joins TRBV6-5 to TRBJ2-7; D uncertain. Germline V gene sequence: CDR1 MNHEY, CDR2 SVGAGI. The length of the CDR3 is 14 residues. Trimming removed 0 bases from V and 4 bases from J, with 10 bases in between. CDR3 in amino acids: CASSYSHREYEQYF. The CDR3 DNA reads as TGTGCCAGCAGTTACTCGCACCGAGAATACGAGCAGTACTTC.

This clone was counted ten times or more. The chain has TRBV5-1 and TRBJ1-1; D unclear. The CDR3 is 15 residues long. Trimming shortened V by 0 bases and J by 7 bases, and 16 bases separated the two germline ends. Germline CDR1 is SGHRS and CDR2 is YFSETQ. The CDR3 DNA is TGCGCCAGCAGCTTGGAGGCCAGCCGGTTAGGTGAAGCTTTCTTT. It encodes CASSLEASRLGEAFF.

This clone was seen many times. The chain has TRBV7-3 and TRBJ1-6; D gene unclear. CDR1 SGHTA and CDR2 FQGTGA come from the germline V gene. Trimming shortened V by 5 bases and J by 9 bases, and 14 bases separated the two germline ends. The CDR3 covers 14 residues. This chain's CDR3 is CASSPRAGSSPLHF. The CDR3 nucleotides are TGTGCCAGCAGCCCTCGGGCGGGCAGTTCACCCCTCCACTTT.

The gene calls are TRBV29-1 and TRBJ1-2; weak D call: TRBD1 (5 bases). The germline gives CDR1 SQVTM, CDR2 ANQGSEA. The length of the CDR3 is 13 residues. Trimming took 4 bases from V and 10 from J, leaving 19 bases between them. For the CDR3, the DNA is TGCAGCGTTGGGGGGGAGGTGACGGGGGTCTACACCTTC. Its translation: CSVGGEVTGVYTF.

Of note for this clone: A clone one base away is much larger, so this may be a read error. The V and J genes are TRBV5-1 and TRBJ2-3; TRBD2 matches at 7 bases. Germline values: CDR1 SGHRS, CDR2 YFSETQ. CDR3 length equals 12 residues. The V gene end was trimmed by 6 bases and the J gene end by 5 bases; junction bases not matched to a gene: 3. The CDR3 nucleotides are TGCGCCAGCAACTCGGGGGGAGATACGCAGTATTTT. This sequence encodes CASNSGGDTQYF.

This clone was seen many times. The V gene is TRBV3-1, the J gene TRBJ2-7; D is unresolved. Trimming pared 5 bases from V and 9 bases from J, leaving 14 bases between. The germline gives CDR1 LGHDT, CDR2 YNNKEL (reference sequence). The CDR3 is 12 residues long. The CDR3 nucleotides read TGTGCCAGCAGCTCCCGCTCCTTATTGCAGTACTTC. Encoded protein: CASSSRSLLQYF.

This clone was observed at least ten times. The rearrangement uses TRBV6-1 and TRBJ1-2, with TRBD1 as a possible D gene (5 bases). V was trimmed by 6 bases and J by 6 bases, leaving 11 bases between them. This CDR3 is 12 amino acids long. Germline CDR1 reads MNHNS; CDR2 reads SASEGT. DNA for the CDR3: TGTGCCAGCAGATCCGACAGCCATGGCTACACCTTC. This gives the protein CASRSDSHGYTF.

Many counts were recorded for this clone. V is TRBV4-1 and J is TRBJ1-2; the D is unclear. This CDR3 comprises 14 residues. V lost 0 bases to trimming and J lost 4 bases, with 9 bases between them. In germline, CDR1 is MGHRA, CDR2 YSYEKL. CDR3 residues: CASSQELVGYGYTF. The DNA for the CDR3 is TGCGCCAGCAGCCAAGAGTTGGTTGGCTATGGCTACACCTTC.

Details on this clone: The junction and the germline gene differ at one end; a read error may be behind it. The J gene is TRBJ1-1, the V gene TRBV6-1, with D unresolved. The germline gives CDR1 MNHNS, CDR2 SASEGT. The CDR3 covers 13 residues. CDR3 sequence: CASSEVRVSKAYF. Written as DNA, the CDR3 is TGTGCCAGCAGTGAAGTGAGAGTCAGCAAAGCTTACTTT.

The chain employs TRBV9 and TRBJ2-1; tentative D call: TRBD1 (5 bases). The V gene's germline CDR1 is SGDLS and CDR2 YYNGEE. The V end lost 8 bases, the J end lost 4 bases, and 10 bases lay between the germline ends. The CDR3 contains 12 residues. CDR3 sequence (DNA): TGTGCCAGAAGCAACAGGTACAATGAGCAGTTCTTC. The encoded protein is CARSNRYNEQFF.

The J gene is TRBJ2-5, the V gene TRBV18; TRBD2 agrees at 8 bases. CDR3 length equals 18 residues. Trimming removed 3 bases from V and 0 bases from J; junction bases left unmatched: 12. Per the germline V gene, CDR1 is KGHSH and CDR2 is LQKENI. The CDR3 DNA reads TGTGCCAGCTCACCCCGGGGTAGCGGGATTGTTCACCAAGAGACCCAGTACTTC. It specifies CASSPRGSGIVHQETQYF.

V usage is TRBV19 and J usage is TRBJ1-1; the D gene is possibly TRBD1 (6 bases). The V end lost 1 base, the J end lost 6 bases, and 9 bases lay between the germline ends. Germline V gives CDR1 LNHDA, CDR2 SQIVND (reference sequence). This CDR3 is built from 13 residues. This chain's CDR3 is CASSIAAGAEAFF. The CDR3 nucleotides are TGTGCCAGTAGTATAGCGGCAGGGGCTGAAGCTTTCTTT.

In regard to this clone: Being one base from a much bigger clone, this may be a read error. This chain connects TRBV18 to TRBJ2-5, with D tentatively TRBD1 or TRBD2 (5 bases each). The CDR3 length is 14 residues. V was pared by 8 bases and J by 2 bases, with 15 bases between. Germline V lookup: CDR1 KGHSH, CDR2 LQKENI. The CDR3 region has the DNA TGTGCCAGCCACGTGGGGACGGGACAAGAGACCCAGTACTTC. This translates into CASHVGTGQETQYF. Filled out from reference TRBV18 and TRBJ2-5, the complete variable domain reads NAGVMQNPRHLVRRRGQEARLRCSPMKGHSHVYWYRQLPEEGLKFMVYLQKENIIDESGMPKERFSAEFPKEGPSILRIQQVVRGDSAAYFCASHVGTGQETQYFGPGTRLLVL.

Many counts were recorded for this clone. The rearrangement links TRBV10-2 to TRBJ1-1; 7 nucleotides align to TRBD1. CDR1 is WSHSY, CDR2 SAAADI, per germline. The CDR3 runs 13 residues. The J segment lost 6 bases and the V segment lost 8 bases, leaving 9 bases of the junction unmatched. The CDR3 loop is CASCNRGKAEAFF. The CDR3 bases are TGCGCCAGCTGTAACAGGGGTAAGGCTGAAGCTTTCTTT.

This clone was detected many times. This chain connects TRBV12-3 or TRBV12-4 to TRBJ1-3; a possible D gene is TRBD1 (5 bases). Trimming removed 1 base at V and 1 base at J, with 8 bases between. The length of the CDR3 is 15 residues. The DNA for the CDR3 is TGTGCCAGCAGTTTAGGTCCAGGGTCTGGAAACACCATATATTTT. As protein: CASSLGPGSGNTIYF.

V gene TRBV27 combines with J gene TRBJ2-1; 7 bases fit TRBD2. Per the germline V gene, CDR1 is MNHEY and CDR2 is SMNVEV (reference sequence). V lost 7 bases, J lost 10 bases, and 16 bases stayed unmatched. The CDR3 consists of 15 residues. The CDR3 DNA is TGTGCCAGCACTATCACTGGACTAGTGGAGAAGGAGCAGTTCTTC. This translates into CASTITGLVEKEQFF.

This sequence joins TRBV6-9 and TRBJ1-2; D remains ambiguous. Trimming removed 4 bases from V and 5 bases from J, with 8 bases in between. Germline loops: CDR1 MNHGY, CDR2 SVAAGI. The CDR3 sequence is 12 residues long. CDR3 sequence reads: CASSLGSYGYTF. The CDR3 region has the DNA TGTGCCAGCAGTTTGGGATCTTATGGCTACACCTTC.

This clone was seen at least ten times. The J gene is TRBJ2-7, the V gene TRBV14, with a possible D match to TRBD1 (5 bases). Trimming shortened V by 4 bases and J by 0 bases, and 19 bases separated the two germline ends. CDR3 length: 17 amino acids. Germline CDR1 and CDR2: SGHDN and FVKESK. The chain's CDR3 is CASSLRPGQGNSYEQYF. As DNA, the CDR3 is TGTGCCAGCAGCCTACGCCCAGGCCAGGGAAACTCCTACGAGCAGTACTTC.

The chain's CDR3 is CATSDTGTSGRGTDTQYF. The CDR3 DNA reads as TGTGCCACCAGTGATACCGGGACTAGCGGGAGGGGCACAGATACGCAGTATTTT. This chain connects TRBV24-1 to TRBJ2-3; TRBD2 matches 16 bases. This CDR3 is built from 18 residues. Germline CDR1 reads KGHDR; CDR2 reads SFDVKD. V lost 3 bases, J lost 1 base, and 3 bases stayed unmatched.

Ten or more counts support this clone. The V gene is TRBV7-8, the J gene TRBJ2-1; TRBD1 might be the D (6 bases). The germline V gene encodes CDR1 SGHVS and CDR2 FQNEAQ. The CDR3 is 14 residues long. The CDR3 DNA follows: TGTGCTACAGTTGGGGGCCGAACGGTTAATGAGCAGTTCTTC. The encoded protein is CATVGGRTVNEQFF.